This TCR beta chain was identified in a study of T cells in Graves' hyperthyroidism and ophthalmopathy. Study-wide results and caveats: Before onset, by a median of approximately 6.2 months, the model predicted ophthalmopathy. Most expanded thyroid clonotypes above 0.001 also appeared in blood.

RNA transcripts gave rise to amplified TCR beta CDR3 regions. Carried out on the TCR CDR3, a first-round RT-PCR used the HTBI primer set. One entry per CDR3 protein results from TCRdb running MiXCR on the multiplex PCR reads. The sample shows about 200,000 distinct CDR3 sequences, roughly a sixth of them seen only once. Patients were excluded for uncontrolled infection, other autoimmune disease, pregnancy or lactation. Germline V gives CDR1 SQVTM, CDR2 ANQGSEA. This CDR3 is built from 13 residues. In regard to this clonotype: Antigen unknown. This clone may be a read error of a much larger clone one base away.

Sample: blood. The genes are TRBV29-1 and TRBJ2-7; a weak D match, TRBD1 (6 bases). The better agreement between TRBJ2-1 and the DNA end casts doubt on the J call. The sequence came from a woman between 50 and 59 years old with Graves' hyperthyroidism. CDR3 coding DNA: TGCAGCGTTGTCCCGGGACATAATTACGAGCAGTTCTTC. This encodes CSVVPGHNYEQFF.